This T cell receptor beta chain was recovered during a study of neurological immune-mediated disorders (dated by TCRdb to between 2018 and 2021). General notes on the study: Among the roughly 34 multiple sclerosis patients, relapsing-remitting MS was present in roughly 30 and secondary progressive MS was present in 3. Using UMI-based sequencing, the study compared peripheral blood TCR-beta repertoires from patients with HTLV-I-associated myelopathy (HAM/TSP), patients with multiple sclerosis, and healthy controls. Longitudinal samples, technical triplicates and paired sorted CD4+ and CD8+ T-cell subsets, alongside PBMC samples, were included among the approximately 110 TCR-beta libraries. The cohort was made up of 68 subjects, consisting of around 14 HAM/TSP patients, around 35 multiple sclerosis patients and about 20 healthy controls.

Per the germline V gene (reference sequence), DFQATT is the CDR1 and SNEGSKA is the CDR2. V is cut back by 1 base and J by 6 bases, with 4 bases in the junction unmatched. The CDR3 measures 14 amino acids from cysteine to phenylalanine. Left in the record is the CDR3 DNA by itself, 42 bases read in frame from the first base. For unsorted PBMC libraries, 2 million PBMCs were used after storage in RNAlater at -80 degrees C until RNA extraction. Multiple sclerosis patients were enrolled in a US clinical protocol evaluating disease progression by magnetic resonance imaging. Peripheral blood was subjected to Ficoll-Hypaque density gradient centrifugation to isolate PBMCs, which were then cryopreserved in liquid nitrogen. This clonotype was recorded at least ten times. Its antigen remains unidentified. No base quality values were provided; no much bigger clone lies one nucleotide off. The research as a whole found: No association of the MS cluster with clinical or MRI features was observed, and the need for larger cohorts was stated by the authors. Repertoires from 18 of 34 MS patients were grouped by phylogenetic analysis into a cluster of related CDR3 sequences, suggesting a possible repertoire-level signature. No identical CDR3 amino acid sequences were shared among expanded clones across subjects, suggesting private TCR-beta repertoires in all groups. TCR clonal expansion was greatest in HAM/TSP patients and smallest in MS patients, who ranked below even healthy controls.

cDNA was synthesized by template-switch 5'RACE using a primer with a 10-nucleotide random unique molecular identifier that tagged each TCR transcript. Every sequencing run covered 15-18 subjects and yielded more than 180 million TCR-beta sequences. The RNeasy kit was used for extraction of total RNA. TCR-beta VDJ regions were amplified with primers for the TCR constant region and the 5'RACE anchor, using the KAPA Real-time Library Amplification kit. A first PCR added sample indexes and Illumina adaptors, and a second PCR then raised library yield. After Ampure bead purification, the TCR product of roughly 650 bp was size-selected on a 2% E-gel SizeSelection system. Before pooling, library quality was assessed on a Bioanalyzer, concentration was determined with Qubit, and library quantification was performed with the Kapa Library Quantification kit. Paired-end 2 x 150 bp sequencing of the libraries was performed on an Illumina HiSeq 2500. To increase sequence diversity, about 23-32% phiX was spiked into each library pool. The authors' pipeline ran thus. The UMI-based MiGEC pipeline processed quality-filtered reads and removed over 85% of raw TCR sequences during error correction. VDJ genes were aligned to IMGT germline references, and clonotypes were defined by unique CDR3 amino acid sequence plus V-J genes. Clonal expansion, Shannon diversity and CDR3 relatedness were evaluated with VDJtools (CalcPairwiseDistances, ClusterSamples), while phylogenetic trees were built in CLCbio workbench. Clones with at least 8 unique UMIs were defined as expanded, with this threshold being based on coefficient-of-variation modelling across technical triplicates. Clones were called with MiXCR by TCRdb after fastp trimmed the public reads at Q25, and only in-frame beta chains were retained. Entries are consolidated by CDR3 protein sequence, retaining the most common genes and DNA. In this record, the V and J calls reflect TCRdb's handling and not the investigators' own analysis. This sample has about 46,000 distinct CDR3 sequences in its table, and 3% of those were observed once. Of the sample, around 15% is held by the ten largest clones.

The clonotype originates from a woman aged 50 to 60 with multiple sclerosis. The sequence joins TRBV20-1 to TRBJ1-5, and TRBD1 aligns with 9 junction nucleotides. The source material was PBMCs. CDR3 protein: CSARATGGGQPQHF. In nucleotides, the sequence is TGCAGTGCTAGAGCTACAGGGGGCGGTCAGCCCCAGCATTTT.